These 20 T cell receptor beta chains originate from one sample sequenced in a study of Tregs in tolerant kidney transplant recipients. Sequenced by immunoSEQ multiplex PCR; TCRdb stores in-frame clones only, minus some. The table records some 80,000 clones, roughly 98% of them present only once. Source: CD4+ T cells from blood, taken before the transplant. The receptors derive from a human donor who received a combined kidney and bone marrow transplant.

The chain joins TRBV5-5 to TRBJ2-7; 7 nucleotides agree with TRBD2. Unmatched junction bases numbered 5, after V lost 0 bases and J lost 5 bases. Germline V CDR1 and CDR2: SGHKS, YYEKEE (reference sequence). This CDR3 comprises 14 residues. CDR3 in DNA: TGTGCCAGCAGCTTGGTCGTCGGGAGGCACGAGCAGTACTTC. Encoded protein: CASSLVVGRHEQYF.

The genes are TRBV7-9 and TRBJ1-1; D gene uncertain. This CDR3 has 11 amino acids. V was shortened by 6 bases and J by 6 bases, with 8 bases between the two germline ends. CDR1 is SEHNR and CDR2 is FQNEAQ in the germline V gene (reference sequence). CDR3 loop: CASRSLAEAFF. The CDR3 DNA reads as TGTGCCAGCAGATCTCTCGCTGAAGCTTTCTTT.

CDR3: CASSDGGGIYEQYF. The CDR3 bases are TGTGCCAGCTCCGACGGGGGGGGGATCTACGAGCAGTACTTC. The rearrangement uses TRBV28 and TRBJ2-7, with 8 bases aligning to TRBD2. Germline CDR1 and CDR2: MDHEN and SYDVKM. The CDR3 runs to 14 residues. J was trimmed by 3 bases and V by 8 bases; bases with no gene match: 9.

The chain recombines TRBV7-9 with TRBJ1-2, with D possibly TRBD1 on 6 matching bases. Germline V gene lookup returns CDR1 SEHNR and CDR2 FQNEAQ (reference sequence). The CDR3 extends over 16 amino acids. V was trimmed by 5 bases and J by 2 bases, leaving 18 bases between them. The DNA for the CDR3 is TGTGCCAGCAGCCCCTCACAGGGCTCGAGAAACTATGGCTACACCTTC. The encoded protein is CASSPSQGSRNYGYTF.

The gene calls are TRBV7-9 and TRBJ2-2, with 7 nucleotides matching TRBD1. Losses at the gene ends were 5 bases for V and 7 bases for J; bases not matched to a gene: 7. CDR3 size: 14 residues. Germline assignment: CDR1 SEHNR and CDR2 FQNEAQ (reference sequence). The CDR3 sequence is CASSPHRGNGELFF. DNA for the CDR3: TGTGCCAGCAGCCCCCACAGGGGAAACGGGGAGCTGTTTTTT.

The chain joins TRBV2 to TRBJ2-7, with D uncertain. CDR3 length equals 12 residues. The germline V gene encodes CDR1 SNHLY and CDR2 FYNNEI. V lost 4 bases, J lost 2 bases, and 6 bases lay in between. This CDR3 reads CASSAQPYEQYF. The DNA of the CDR3 is TGTGCCAGCAGTGCACAGCCCTACGAGCAGTACTTC.

This chain connects TRBV5-4 to TRBJ2-2; the match to TRBD2 covers 13 bases. Germline CDR1 reads SGHNT; CDR2 reads YYREEE (reference sequence). Trimming took 7 bases from V and 5 from J; bases not matched to a gene: 2. The CDR3 runs 14 residues. The CDR3 DNA is TGTGCCAGCCGGACTAGCGGGGGTACCGGGGAGCTGTTTTTT. Translation: CASRTSGGTGELFF.

This chain joins TRBV7-6 and TRBJ2-7, with D maybe TRBD1 (6 bases). Germline loops: CDR1 SGHVS, CDR2 FNYEAQ. This CDR3 comprises 13 residues. V was shortened by 5 bases and J by 5 bases, with 13 bases between the two germline ends. This chain's CDR3 is CASSPRGPNEQYF. In DNA, the CDR3 is TGTGCCAGCAGCCCCAGGGGTCCCAACGAGCAGTACTTC.

The rearrangement links TRBV25-1 to TRBJ2-7; D remains ambiguous. This CDR3 comprises 11 residues. In germline, CDR1 is MGHDK, CDR2 SYGVNS. Trimming cost V 2 bases and J 6 bases, with 5 bases left between them. The CDR3 loop reads CASSEGGEQYF. CDR3 sequence (DNA): TGTGCCAGCAGTGAAGGCGGCGAGCAGTACTTC.

The V and J genes are TRBV27 and TRBJ1-3; no clear D gene. This CDR3 comprises 14 residues. Germline CDR1 is MNHEY and CDR2 is SMNVEV (reference sequence). Trimming cost V 5 bases and J 0 bases, with 8 bases left between them. The CDR3 loop is CASSIGASGNTIYF. CDR3 coding DNA: TGTGCCAGCAGTATCGGTGCCTCTGGAAACACCATATATTTT.

The chain uses TRBV5-1 and TRBJ1-2, with unresolved D. V lost 0 bases and J 6 bases, leaving 18 bases between the germline ends. The V gene's germline CDR1 is SGHRS and CDR2 YFSETQ. This CDR3 region has 16 residues. The CDR3 bases are TGCGCCAGCAGCTTGGCCCGCTACGGATGGGGAGATGGCTACACCTTC. It encodes CASSLARYGWGDGYTF.

The chain combines TRBV19 with TRBJ2-2, with no clear D. V was clipped by 3 bases and J by 9 bases, with 8 bases between them. Germline CDR1 LNHDA, CDR2 SQIVND (reference sequence). The CDR3 has 12 amino acids. CDR3 sequence: CASSMLLRELFF. In DNA, the CDR3 is TGTGCCAGTAGTATGTTACTCAGGGAGCTGTTTTTT.

The chain combines TRBV5-1 with TRBJ2-2, with TRBD1 matching over 8 bases. There are 16 residues in the CDR3. V was pared by 6 bases and J by 3 bases, with 10 bases of the junction left unmatched. Germline CDR1 is SGHRS and CDR2 is YFSETQ. In DNA, the CDR3 is TGCGCCAGCACCCTCGGACAGGGAGGAGACACCGGGGAGCTGTTTTTT. Translation: CASTLGQGGDTGELFF.

Here the CDR3 DNA reads TGTGCCAGCAGCTTACAGACAGGGAGAGGTGAAAAACTGTTTTTT. Translating it yields CASSLQTGRGEKLFF. The chain is built from TRBV7-2 and TRBJ1-4; 7 positions match TRBD1. The V segment lost 2 bases and the J segment 7 bases; nucleotides outside the gene matches: 7. CDR3 length equals 15 residues. CDR1 is SGHTA, CDR2 FQGNSA, per germline.

The chain recombines TRBV19 with TRBJ1-2, with D perhaps matching TRBD1 (5 bases). The CDR3 contains 13 residues. V was trimmed by 3 bases and J by 2 bases, leaving 7 bases between them. Germline V gene sequence: CDR1 LNHDA, CDR2 SQIVND (reference sequence). The CDR3 protein is CASSMNRNYGYTF. Here the CDR3 DNA reads TGTGCCAGTAGTATGAACAGGAACTATGGCTACACCTTC.

The chain has TRBV4-1 and TRBJ1-2, with a weak D call TRBD1 (5 bases). The CDR3 extends over 14 amino acids. In germline, CDR1 is MGHRA, CDR2 YSYEKL. Trimming shortened V by 4 bases and J by 1 base, and 10 bases separated the two germline ends. The CDR3 is CASSPGTFNYGYTF. The CDR3 region has the DNA TGCGCCAGCAGCCCCGGGACTTTTAACTATGGCTACACCTTC.

This clone showed up just once. This chain connects TRBV19 to TRBJ2-3, with 7 bases matching TRBD2. The trim removed 6 bases at V and 4 bases at J, leaving 10 bases unmatched. The length of the CDR3 is 15 residues. Germline assignment: CDR1 LNHDA and CDR2 SQIVND (reference sequence). In nucleotides, the CDR3 is TGTGCCAGTAGCTTCGGCGGGAGAATTGCAGATACGCAGTATTTT. It yields the protein CASSFGGRIADTQYF. Full variable domain (outside the CDR3, taken from reference TRBV19 and TRBJ2-3): DGGITQSPKYLFRKEGQNVTLSCEQNLNHDAMYWYRQDPGQGLRLIYYSQIVNDFQKGDIAEGYSVSREKKESFPLTVTSAQKNPTAFYLCASSFGGRIADTQYFGPGTRLTVL.

This chain connects TRBV11-3 to TRBJ2-5, with 9 bases identical to TRBD2. This CDR3 has 16 residues. The germline CDR1 and CDR2 sequences are SGHNT and YENEEA. The ends lost 1 base at V and 3 bases at J; junction bases unmatched: 6. The CDR3 coding sequence is TGTGCCAGCAGCTTAGGCCGAGGCGGGAGGGAAGAGACCCAGTACTTC. It encodes CASSLGRGGREETQYF. The full variable domain, in which reference TRBV11-3 and TRBJ2-5 provide the parts outside the CDR3, is EAGVVQSPRYKIIEKKQPVAFWCNPISGHNTLYWYLQNLGQGPELLIRYENEEAVDDSQLPKDRFSAERLKGVDSTLKIQPAELGDSAVYLCASSLGRGGREETQYFGPGTRLLVL.

The chain uses TRBV14 and TRBJ2-3; D is ambiguous. The CDR3 runs 17 residues. Trimming took 0 bases from V and 0 from J, leaving 13 bases between them. CDR1 is SGHDN, CDR2 FVKESK, per germline. Here the CDR3 DNA reads TGTGCCAGCAGCCAAGATTGGTTGGAGCACAGCACAGATACGCAGTATTTT. Its protein product is CASSQDWLEHSTDTQYF.

The chain is built from TRBV9 and TRBJ2-1; the D is unclear. The CDR3 length is 14 residues. V was clipped by 0 bases and J by 4 bases, with 8 bases between them. From germline, CDR1 is SGDLS and CDR2 YYNGEE. CDR3 coding DNA: TGTGCCAGCAGCGTAGCGTCAGGTTACAATGAGCAGTTCTTC. The encoded protein is CASSVASGYNEQFF.